The clone carrying this T cell receptor (beta chain) was seen a few times. The sample belongs to a study of response to subunit inactivated influenza vaccine. TCRdb analysed the RT-PCR reads with MiXCR anew, one entry per CDR3 protein. The sample lists 600,000 to 700,000 distinct CDR3 sequences, approximately 14% occurring once. CDR3 size: 16 residues. V was pared by 0 bases and J by 1 base, with 4 bases of the junction left unmatched. Germline-derived CDR1 and CDR2 are SGHRS and YFSETQ. Sample: PBMCs from blood, taken around 15 days before vaccination. The clonotype comes from a middle-aged man who received an inactivated influenza vaccine. V usage is TRBV5-1 and J usage is TRBJ2-7, with TRBD1 matching 10 bases. DNA for the CDR3: TGCGCCAGCAGCTTGGAACCGGGACAGGGGTCCTACGAGCAGTACTTC. Protein: CASSLEPGQGSYEQYF. Looking up the rest from reference TRBV5-1 and TRBJ2-7 gives the full variable domain: KAGVTQTPRYLIKTRGQQVTLSCSPISGHRSVSWYQQTPGQGLQFLFEYFSETQRNKGNFPGRFSGRQFSNSRSEMNVSTLELGDSALYLCASSLEPGQGSYEQYFGPGTRLTVT.